The 30 T cell receptor beta chains listed next were all sequenced from one sample in a study of blood T cell repertoires in COVID-19. TCRdb keeps only in-frame clones here, not all; method: immunoSEQ multiplex PCR. The repertoire consists of roughly 330,000 clones, with about 89% occurring once and the leading ten covering approximately 5%. The sample was PBMCs or T cells enriched from blood (not recorded which). The receptor source for this set is a woman aged 25 to 39 who had recovered from COVID-19.

The chain employs TRBV4-1 and TRBJ2-5, with TRBD2 matching over 7 bases. J was trimmed by 5 bases and V by 6 bases; bases with no gene match: 6. The germline CDR1 and CDR2 sequences are MGHRA and YSYEKL. The CDR3 sequence is 13 residues long. The CDR3 here is CASSIETSETQYF. The CDR3 bases are TGCGCCAGCAGTATAGAGACTAGCGAGACCCAGTACTTC.

The J gene is TRBJ2-5, the V gene TRBV7-9; 8 bases agree with TRBD2. Looked up from germline, CDR1 is SEHNR and CDR2 is FQNEAQ (reference sequence). This CDR3 spans 16 amino acids. With V trimmed by 5 bases and J by 4 bases, 12 bases remained unmatched. The CDR3, as DNA: TGTGCCAGCAGCCCGGGGGTTAGCGGGGTTCGAGAGACCCAGTACTTC. Amino acid sequence: CASSPGVSGVRETQYF. Drawing the rest from reference TRBV7-9 and TRBJ2-5, the complete variable domain is DTGVSQNPRHKITKRGQNVTFRCDPISEHNRLYWYRQTLGQGPEFLTYFQNEAQLEKSRLLSDRFSAERPKGSFSTLEIQRTEQGDSAMYLCASSPGVSGVRETQYFGPGTRLLVL.

This chain uses TRBV2 with TRBJ2-2, with D possibly matching TRBD2 (5 bases). CDR3 length: 16 residues. Trimming removed 7 bases from V and 6 bases from J, with 21 bases in between. Per germline, CDR1 SNHLY and CDR2 FYNNEI. The CDR3 coding sequence is TGTGCCAGCATGAGGGCTCCTGGGCCAGGTGCCGGGGAGCTGTTTTTT. This codes for CASMRAPGPGAGELFF.

There are a few counts of this clone. This chain uses TRBV28 with TRBJ1-5, with D uncertain. Trimming left V 4 bases short and J 0 bases short, with 10 bases between. From germline, CDR1 is MDHEN and CDR2 SYDVKM. CDR3 length: 15 residues. CDR3 coding DNA: TGTGCCAGCAGTTCCATTACATATAGCAATCAGCCCCAGCATTTT. Protein sequence: CASSSITYSNQPQHF.

As to this clone: At one of its ends the junction is not consistent with the germline gene, which may arise from a read error. This CDR3 reads CASSVEQGLYEQYF. The CDR3, as DNA: TGTGCCAGCAGCGTAGAACAGGGGCTCTACGAGCAGTACTTC. The chain recombines TRBV11-2 with TRBJ2-7, with TRBD1 identical over 7 bases. CDR1 SGHAT and CDR2 FQNNGV come from the germline V gene. The CDR3 totals 14 residues. The entire variable domain, with the rest obtained from reference TRBV11-2 and TRBJ2-7, is as follows: EAGVAQSPRYKIIEKRQSVAFWCNPISGHATLYWYQQILGQGPKLLIQFQNNGVVDDSQLPKDRFSAERLKGVDSTLKIQPAKLEDSAVYLCASSVEQGLYEQYFGPGTRLTVT.

The V gene is TRBV6-5, the J gene TRBJ2-1, with a weak D call TRBD2 (6 bases). V lost 6 bases and J lost 10, with 10 bases in between. CDR1 MNHEY and CDR2 SVGAGI come from the germline V gene. This CDR3 is built from 11 residues. The CDR3 sequence is CASRGGQEQFF. Written as DNA, the CDR3 is TGTGCCAGCAGGGGGGGTCAGGAGCAGTTCTTC.

V gene TRBV4-1 combines with J gene TRBJ2-3; 10 nucleotides line up with TRBD2. This CDR3 contains 18 residues. The germline gives CDR1 MGHRA, CDR2 YSYEKL. V lost 2 bases, J lost 1 base, and 9 bases stayed unmatched. CDR3 sequence: CASSQLTEGTSGTDTQYF. CDR3 nucleotides: TGCGCCAGCAGCCAACTTACGGAAGGGACTAGCGGCACAGATACGCAGTATTTT.

This chain connects TRBV9 to TRBJ2-1; 7 nucleotides match TRBD2. Looked up from germline, CDR1 is SGDLS and CDR2 is YYNGEE. CDR3 length equals 16 residues. The ends lost 4 bases at V and 1 base at J; junction bases unmatched: 8. The CDR3 bases are TGTGCCAGCAGCCCCTCGGGGGGACGTTCCTACAATGAGCAGTTCTTC. It yields the protein CASSPSGGRSYNEQFF.

J is TRBJ1-1 and V is TRBV11-2; D is perhaps TRBD1 (6 bases). Germline V gene lookup returns CDR1 SGHAT and CDR2 FQNNGV. The CDR3 sequence is 13 residues long. With 5 bases removed from V and 9 bases from J, the gap between germline ends came to 16 bases. The CDR3: CASSARTVGKAFF. In DNA form, the CDR3 reads TGTGCCAGCAGCGCCCGGACAGTCGGTAAAGCTTTCTTT.

The CDR3, as DNA: TGTGCCAGCAGCAAAGCGCTAGGGGCCCATTCACCCCTCCACTTT. This sequence encodes CASSKALGAHSPLHF. The rearrangement joins TRBV21-1 to TRBJ1-6; the D segment call TRBD1 is taken from the table without a DNA check. TRBV21-1 is assigned pseudogene status. The CDR3 consists of 15 residues.

This chain links TRBV6-5 with TRBJ2-5; a weak D match, TRBD2 (6 bases). The CDR3 loop spans 13 amino acids. The germline V gene has CDR1 MNHEY and CDR2 SVGAGI. V lost 6 bases and J 6 bases, leaving 14 bases between the germline ends. The CDR3 DNA reads as TGTGCCAGCAGCCTGGGGACTGGGAAGACCCAGTACTTC. This gives the protein CASSLGTGKTQYF.

The CDR3 nucleotides are TGTGCCAGCAGCTTAGGGACAGGGTATAATTCACCCCTCCACTTT. Protein product: CASSLGTGYNSPLHF. V gene TRBV5-6 combines with J gene TRBJ1-6, with 9 bases that match TRBD1. CDR1 is SGHDT and CDR2 is YYEEEE in the germline V gene. After removal of 2 bases from V and 4 bases from J, the junction contained 1 base not matched to a gene. This CDR3 has 15 amino acids.

The V and J genes are TRBV28 and TRBJ1-2; D gene ambiguous. Per the germline V gene, CDR1 is MDHEN and CDR2 is SYDVKM. The CDR3 runs to 15 residues. V was cut by 10 bases and J by 0 bases, with 18 bases left in between. CDR3 nucleotide sequence: TGTGCCACCCGCAGAGGGTCCGTGGCTAACTATGGCTACACCTTC. Translated, it gives CATRRGSVANYGYTF.

The J gene is TRBJ1-6, the V gene TRBV19, with D maybe TRBD1 (5 bases). Germline assignment: CDR1 LNHDA and CDR2 SQIVND (reference sequence). The length of the CDR3 is 15 residues. The V end was cut by 1 base, the J end by 8 bases, with 12 bases between. The CDR3 reads CASSIGQGIDSPLHF. CDR3 DNA: TGTGCCAGTAGTATAGGGCAGGGTATCGATTCACCCCTCCACTTT.

V gene TRBV5-1 combines with J gene TRBJ1-4; tentatively, D is TRBD1 (5 bases). There are 15 residues in the CDR3. Trimming took off 0 bases at V and 4 bases at J, with 10 bases between the two ends. The V gene's germline CDR1 is SGHRS and CDR2 YFSETQ. The CDR3 sequence is CASSLGQRGNEKLFF. CDR3 DNA: TGCGCCAGCAGCTTGGGACAGAGAGGTAATGAAAAACTGTTTTTT. The full variable domain, rest sourced from reference TRBV5-1 and TRBJ1-4, is KAGVTQTPRYLIKTRGQQVTLSCSPISGHRSVSWYQQTPGQGLQFLFEYFSETQRNKGNFPGRFSGRQFSNSRSEMNVSTLELGDSALYLCASSLGQRGNEKLFFGSGTQLSVL.

This clone was detected only a few times. CDR3 protein: CASSQGTTVREQYF. CDR3 bases: TGTGCCAGCAGCCAAGGGACTACGGTTCGCGAGCAGTACTTC. The chain is built from TRBV4-2 and TRBJ2-7; possibly TRBD2 for D (6 bases). There are 14 residues in the CDR3. Germline V gene data show CDR1 as LGHNA and CDR2 as YNFKEQ. V was cut by 1 base and J by 6 bases, with 13 bases left in between.

This chain uses TRBV29-1 with TRBJ2-6; possibly TRBD1 for D (6 bases). Trimming removed 6 bases at V and 0 bases at J, with 15 bases between. CDR1 and CDR2 from the germline V gene are SQVTM and ANQGSEA. The CDR3 loop spans 16 amino acids. The CDR3 spells CSVARDINSGANVLTF. As DNA, the CDR3 is TGCAGCGTGGCCCGGGACATAAACTCTGGGGCCAACGTCCTGACTTTC.

The rearrangement links TRBV6-4 to TRBJ2-5; 15 nucleotides agree with TRBD2. Trimming cost V 2 bases and J 5 bases; bases outside gene matches: 15. The CDR3 is 20 amino acids. Germline CDR1 reads MRHNA; CDR2 reads SNTAGT. As DNA, the CDR3 is TGTGCCAGCAGTGACCCGATGACCCGGACTAGCGGGGGGGCACGGGAGACCCAGTACTTC. It is translated as CASSDPMTRTSGGARETQYF.

This rearrangement joins TRBV9 to TRBJ2-5; D is unclear. V dropped 1 base and J dropped 1 base, with 5 bases sitting between them. The CDR3 consists of 13 residues. Per germline, CDR1 SGDLS and CDR2 YYNGEE. Written as DNA, the CDR3 is TGTGCCAGCAGCGTAAGACTCCAAGAGACCCAGTACTTC. Amino acids: CASSVRLQETQYF.

V gene TRBV2 combines with J gene TRBJ1-4, with 9 bases that match TRBD1. Germline loops: CDR1 SNHLY, CDR2 FYNNEI. V was pared by 3 bases and J by 8 bases, with 4 bases of the junction left unmatched. The CDR3 runs 14 residues. CDR3 in DNA: TGTGCCAGCAGTGAGACAGGGGGAGGCGAAAAACTGTTTTTT. It encodes CASSETGGGEKLFF.

The genes are TRBV5-1 and TRBJ2-3; D call uncertain. Germline loops: CDR1 SGHRS, CDR2 YFSETQ. This CDR3 region has 15 residues. The ends were cut back, 3 bases at V and 2 bases at J, with 13 bases in the middle. The CDR3 DNA is TGCGCCAGCAGCTCCCTGTTGCCTAACACAGATACGCAGTATTTT. It codes for CASSSLLPNTDTQYF.

CDR3 bases: TGTGCCAGCAGTTTGTTGGGACAGGGGCTGCGGGGGGATTATGAAGCTTTCTTT. This codes for CASSLLGQGLRGDYEAFF. The chain is built from TRBV28 and TRBJ1-1; 10 bases agree with TRBD1. From germline, CDR1 is MDHEN and CDR2 SYDVKM. CDR3 length: 18 residues. With V trimmed by 3 bases and J by 7 bases, 17 bases remained unmatched.

The V call is TRBV4-1, the J call TRBJ2-5, with D possibly matching TRBD1 (5 bases). The CDR3 loop spans 14 amino acids. V was cut by 1 base and J by 1 base, with 7 bases left in between. Germline V gives CDR1 MGHRA, CDR2 YSYEKL. CDR3 sequence: CASSQAGAQETQYF. CDR3 nucleotides: TGCGCCAGCAGCCAAGCTGGGGCCCAAGAGACCCAGTACTTC.

This sequence joins TRBV28 and TRBJ2-6; no clear D. This CDR3 contains 15 residues. Germline loops: CDR1 MDHEN, CDR2 SYDVKM. The V and J ends lost 3 bases and 4 bases respectively, with 10 bases between them. The CDR3 coding sequence is TGTGCCAGCAGTTTGGCGGCCGGGGGGGCCAACGTCCTGACTTTC. This sequence encodes CASSLAAGGANVLTF.

The chain has TRBV6-5 and TRBJ1-3; the match to TRBD1 covers 9 bases. The V segment lost 4 bases and the J segment 0 bases; nucleotides outside the gene matches: 4. The CDR3 has 16 amino acids. Germline-derived CDR1 and CDR2 are MNHEY and SVGAGI. CDR3 DNA: TGTGCCAGCAGTTGGGACAGGGCCAGCTCTGGAAACACCATATATTTT. Its translation: CASSWDRASSGNTIYF.

The gene calls are TRBV28 and TRBJ1-2; 11 bases match TRBD1. Germline lookup yields CDR1 MDHEN and CDR2 SYDVKM. The J segment lost 4 bases and the V segment lost 2 bases, leaving 6 bases of the junction unmatched. This CDR3 has 16 amino acids. CDR3 DNA sequence: TGTGCCAGCAGTTTAGTTCGGACAGGGGGCCCCTATGGCTACACCTTC. As protein: CASSLVRTGGPYGYTF.

The chain is built from TRBV5-4 and TRBJ1-6; 7 bases fit TRBD1. Germline values: CDR1 SGHNT, CDR2 YYREEE (reference sequence). The CDR3 spans 15 residues. V lost 2 bases and J lost 3; bases outside the gene matches: 2. The CDR3 loop is CASSLRTGYNSPLHF. The CDR3 DNA follows: TGTGCCAGCAGCTTACGGACAGGCTATAATTCACCCCTCCACTTT.

This chain uses TRBV6-5 with TRBJ1-5, with 7 positions matching TRBD1. CDR3 size: 14 residues. The germline V gene encodes CDR1 MNHEY and CDR2 SVGAGI. Trimming removed 6 bases from V and 1 base from J; junction bases left unmatched: 3. The CDR3 nucleotides are TGTGCCAGCAGAACAGGGGCCAGCAATCAGCCCCAGCATTTT. Its translation is CASRTGASNQPQHF.

This chain joins TRBV3-1 (or the pseudogene TRBV3-2) and TRBJ1-1, with D possibly matching TRBD1 (5 bases). The CDR3 is made up of 15 amino acids. V dropped 1 base and J dropped 8 bases, with 17 bases sitting between them. Germline values: CDR1 LGHDT, CDR2 YNNKEL (reference sequence). The CDR3, as DNA: TGTGCCAGCAGCCAAGTGGATCGTGGGACTTGGGAAGCTTTCTTT. Its protein is CASSQVDRGTWEAFF.

The chain links TRBV11-2 to TRBJ1-4; 9 positions agree with TRBD1. The CDR3 contains 18 residues. Germline CDR1 and CDR2: SGHAT and FQNNGV. The V segment lost 5 bases and the J segment 7 bases; nucleotides outside the gene matches: 17. The CDR3 protein is CASSAPGTGFGSSEKLFF. CDR3 coding DNA: TGTGCCAGCAGCGCCCCCGGGACAGGGTTTGGAAGTAGTGAAAAACTGTTTTTT.